The entry below describes one T cell receptor beta chain. What this receptor recognizes is not known. Per-nucleotide qualities are absent, and no much larger clonotype sits a single base away. These data are taken from a study of blood T cell repertoires in COVID-19 (dated by TCRdb to the early 2020s). For context, the study as a whole: The collaborator samples originated in the United States, Italy and Spain and spanned the acute and convalescent phases of COVID-19. The material from the prospective study consisted of cDNA or gDNA derived from T cells, B-cell-depleted T cells, or PBMCs. Deeply sampled blood TCRbeta repertoires from subjects exposed to, actively infected with, or recovered from COVID-19 were included in the dataset. The repertoires were released in a freely available public database meant as a resource for research on the immune response to SARS-CoV-2. Samples came from the ongoing ImmuneRACE study (first 160 participants) plus 1,254 subjects from 6 global collaborators. A de-identified subject ID, COVID-19 status, age in years and sex were almost always included in the sample metadata. Where HLA class I and class II types were available, the types were taken from metadata supplied by the sample provider, not from assay-based typing. The paper's findings and limits, for the study overall: How much clinical and demographic metadata was included differed by source and by participant, and the metadata was provided uncurated.

A second Seattle source provided samples from volunteer blood donors who had recovered from COVID-19. Each collaborating institution followed its own protocols to collect whole blood in K2EDTA tubes. For TCRbeta analysis, collaborators shipped samples as frozen whole blood, isolated PBMCs, or DNA extracted from either of those sample types. The immunoSEQ Assay, a bias-controlled multiplex PCR, was used to amplify TCRbeta CDR3 regions from genomic DNA. Concerning the study's data processing: Within the assay, amplification of reference gene primers was used to estimate how many nucleated cells each sample contained. To quantify the absolute abundance of each unique TCRbeta CDR3 rearrangement, sequence reads were collapsed and filtered. Productive Simpson clonality was computed per sample as the square root of Simpson's diversity index over productive rearrangements. TCRdb took this table from immuneACCESS and kept in-frame rearrangements with V and J called. Such tables lack part of the clones; where checked against another copy, unresolved V genes explain under half of the gap, and the rest is unexplained. V and J calls and clone size follow that table, whereas D and trimming were derived from the DNA. For this sample the table gives 200,000 to 250,000 clones, of which more than 75% were detected only once. The top ten clonotypes cover roughly 6.4% of the sample.

Including the terminal cysteine and phenylalanine, the CDR3 comprises 14 residues. Only the CDR3 region is kept as DNA, spanning 42 bases read in frame from base 1. V lost 2 bases and J lost 15 bases, and the count of bases not matched to a germline gene is 8. The germline V gene supplies CDR1 MNHEY and CDR2 SVGAGI. The TCR comes from a man in his sixties who had recovered from COVID-19. The sequence joins TRBV6-5 to TRBJ1-6; 9 of the junction bases match TRBD1. The sequenced material came from peripheral blood. The CDR3: CASSYPGTGSVLHF. In nucleotide form, the sequence is TGTGCCAGCAGTTACCCAGGGACAGGGAGCGTCCTCCACTTT.